Following are 24 T cell receptor beta chains from one sample sequenced in a study of molecular identifiers for immune sequencing clone quantification. A single record per CDR3 protein comes from TCRdb applying MiXCR to the PCR reads. Of over 55,000 distinct CDR3 sequences in the sample, less than 20% were seen once. Sequenced sample: naive CD8+ T cells from blood, with Jurkat cell RNA spiked in. Noted subset: FACS-sorted CD8+CD4-CCR7+CD45RA+ naive T cells. These receptors all stem from a human donor in good health. Some libraries in this study had Jurkat cell RNA spiked in.

This clonotype has a count of ten or more. This chain joins TRBV27 and TRBJ2-7; tentative D call: TRBD2 (6 bases). Between the trimmed V and J ends, which lost 5 bases and 0 bases, there was a span of 20 bases. The CDR3 is made up of 17 amino acids. Germline CDR1 MNHEY, CDR2 SMNVEV (reference sequence). The CDR3 protein is CASSDPGRGGNSYEQYF. The CDR3 bases are TGTGCCAGCAGTGATCCTGGTCGCGGCGGGAACTCCTACGAGCAGTACTTC.

Note on this clonotype: It may be a read error: a sequence one base away is much more abundant. V is TRBV6-1 and J is TRBJ1-5, with 8 bases matching TRBD1. CDR1 and CDR2 from the germline V gene are MNHNS and SASEGT. The CDR3 consists of 13 residues. The CDR3 DNA follows: TGTGCCAGCACCGGACAGGGTAATCAGCTCCAGCATTTT. It yields the protein CASTGQGNQLQHF.

Only one count was recorded for this clonotype. Given a much more abundant clone one base away, this may be a read error. The chain recombines TRBV20-1 with TRBJ1-1, with D unclear. CDR3 length: 14 amino acids. The germline gives CDR1 DFQATT, CDR2 SNEGSKA (reference sequence). The CDR3 reads CSVRDPYAVMEAFF. The CDR3 bases are TGCAGTGTTAGAGATCCCTACGCCGTAATGGAGGCTTTCTTT.

There are many counts of this clonotype. The rearrangement links TRBV9 to TRBJ2-1, with D unresolved. The V end was cut by 4 bases, the J end by 7 bases, with 12 bases between. The germline V gene has CDR1 SGDLS and CDR2 YYNGEE. The CDR3 runs 13 residues. The CDR3 region has the DNA TGTGCCAGCAGCCCCCCGATGAGGAATGAGCAGTTCTTC. It translates to CASSPPMRNEQFF.

This clonotype was recorded at least ten times. V gene TRBV3-1 combines with J gene TRBJ1-1, with 7 nucleotides matching TRBD1. Germline-derived CDR1 and CDR2 are LGHDT and YNNKEL (reference sequence). CDR3 size: 15 residues. J gave up 0 bases and V 3 bases, and 4 bases lay outside the gene matches. CDR3 region: CASSQAQGVNTEAFF. The CDR3 nucleotides are TGTGCCAGCAGCCAGGCCCAGGGGGTGAACACTGAAGCTTTCTTT.

Remarks on this clonotype: This sequence may be a read error, since a much larger clone differs from it by one base. The gene calls are TRBV7-8 and TRBJ1-2; 11 bases match TRBD1. The CDR3 is 15 residues long. CDR1 and CDR2 from the germline V gene are SGHVS and FQNEAQ. CDR3 sequence: CASSPGTGGNYGYAF. CDR3 DNA: TGTGCCAGCAGCCCAGGGACAGGGGGTAACTATGGCTACGCCTTC.

Worth noting for this clonotype: This may come from a read error, since a much larger clone is one base off. This chain joins TRBV20-1 and TRBJ1-2; 9 bases map to TRBD1. The V and J ends lost 7 bases and 4 bases, in that order; junction bases with no gene match: 7. The CDR3 runs 13 residues. Germline CDR1 reads DFQATT; CDR2 reads SNEGSKA (reference sequence). The CDR3 sequence: CSDTDRGSYGYTF. In nucleotides, the CDR3 is TGCAGTGACACGGACAGGGGCTCCTATGGCTACACCTTC.

This clonotype was detected only a few times. It may be a read error: a sequence one base away is much more abundant. The V call is TRBV9, the J call TRBJ2-2, with D tentatively TRBD2 (5 bases). Germline V lookup: CDR1 SGDLS, CDR2 YYNGEE. The length of the CDR3 is 16 residues. Here the CDR3 DNA reads TGTGCCAGCAGGATAGCCCCGGGGATCGACACCGGGGAGCCGTTTTTT. This sequence encodes CASRIAPGIDTGEPFF.

At least ten counts were recorded for this clonotype. V usage is TRBV19 and J usage is TRBJ1-2; 7 bases match TRBD1. Germline loops: CDR1 LNHDA, CDR2 SQIVND (reference sequence). The CDR3 is 14 residues long. V shed 4 bases, J shed 4 bases, and the junction held 6 bases outside the gene matches. CDR3 residues: CASSTRQGGYGYTF. In nucleotides, the CDR3 is TGTGCCAGTAGTACAAGACAGGGCGGCTATGGCTACACCTTC.

This clonotype was found many times. The chain links TRBV20-1 to TRBJ2-1, with 9 bases aligning to TRBD2. CDR3 length: 16 residues. The germline gives CDR1 DFQATT, CDR2 SNEGSKA (reference sequence). The V gene end was trimmed by 0 bases and the J gene end by 4 bases; junction bases not matched to a gene: 7. The CDR3 region is CSARDGGRVHYNEQFF. The CDR3 DNA sequence: TGCAGTGCTAGAGATGGCGGGAGGGTCCATTACAATGAGCAGTTCTTC.

A word on this clonotype: Given a much more abundant clone one base away, this may be a read error. The genes are TRBV5-6 and TRBJ2-4; D is ambiguous. This CDR3 region has 13 residues. Germline V lookup: CDR1 SGHDT, CDR2 YYEEEE. CDR3 DNA sequence: TGTGCCAGCAGCTTCGGTAGCAAAAACATTCAGTGCTTC. This gives the protein CASSFGSKNIQCF.

This clonotype occurred many times. V gene TRBV4-1 combines with J gene TRBJ1-5; D is unclear. CDR3 length equals 14 residues. The germline gives CDR1 MGHRA, CDR2 YSYEKL. The V end lost 3 bases, the J end lost 9 bases, and 15 bases lay between the germline ends. CDR3 in DNA: TGCGCCAGCAGCCACGGGGTTAAAACTTTGCCCCAGCATTTT. Its translation is CASSHGVKTLPQHF.

V gene TRBV11-3 combines with J gene TRBJ2-5; 7 nucleotides match TRBD1. Germline V gene sequence: CDR1 SGHNT, CDR2 YENEEA. There are 15 residues in the CDR3. The V gene end was trimmed by 4 bases and the J gene end by 2 bases; junction bases not matched to a gene: 7. For the CDR3, the DNA is TGTGCCAGCAGCTCTCGGGGCAGGGGGCAAGAGACCCAGTACTTC. Translation gives CASSSRGRGQETQYF.

The sample holds many counts of this clonotype. This chain connects TRBV20-1 to TRBJ2-1, with 7 bases identical to TRBD2. Germline V gene sequence: CDR1 DFQATT, CDR2 SNEGSKA (reference sequence). The V segment lost 0 bases and the J segment 5 bases; nucleotides outside the gene matches: 7. This CDR3 is built from 15 residues. CDR3 protein: CSARDEGLADNEQFF. The CDR3, as DNA: TGCAGTGCTAGAGATGAGGGCCTAGCGGACAATGAGCAGTTCTTC.

The chain has TRBV29-1 and TRBJ2-3; 9 bases are shared with TRBD2. V trimming: 6 bases; J trimming: 6 bases; junction bases outside the gene matches: 10. Germline-derived CDR1 and CDR2 are SQVTM and ANQGSEA. The CDR3 consists of 14 residues. The CDR3 region has the DNA TGCAGCGTCGCCGTTAGCGGGAGCTCCGATACGCAGTATTTT. It codes for CSVAVSGSSDTQYF.

The CDR3 sequence is CASSDSSRRFGLGTYNEQFF. The CDR3 DNA reads TGTGCCAGCAGTGACTCCTCGCGCAGGTTTGGCTTGGGTACCTACAATGAGCAGTTCTTC. The J gene is TRBJ2-1, the V gene TRBV6-4; D is ambiguous. Germline CDR1 and CDR2: MRHNA and SNTAGT. V was shortened by 0 bases and J by 2 bases, with 23 bases between the two germline ends. The CDR3 is 20 amino acids.

The genes are TRBV6-1 and TRBJ2-3; D might be TRBD2 (6 bases). V was pared by 6 bases and J by 2 bases, with 9 bases between. Germline V gene data show CDR1 as MNHNS and CDR2 as SASEGT. The CDR3 contains 13 residues. CDR3: CASSGGVTDTQYF. CDR3 nucleotides: TGTGCCAGCAGCGGCGGGGTCACAGATACGCAGTATTTT.

Only one count was recorded for this clonotype. A much larger clone differs from this one at a single base, so this may be a read error. The chain links TRBV27 to TRBJ2-1; no firm D call. The CDR3 covers 16 residues. Germline V gene lookup returns CDR1 MNHEY and CDR2 SMNVEV (reference sequence). CDR3 in amino acids: CASRLLDSRLYNEQFF. The DNA for the CDR3 is TGTGCCAGCAGGTTATTAGACTCCCGCCTTTACAATGAGCAGTTCTTC.

CDR3 DNA: TGTGCCAGCAGCCTGGACAGGGGTGTCTATGGCTACACCTTC. Residues: CASSLDRGVYGYTF. The rearrangement uses TRBV27 and TRBJ1-2; 9 bases agree with TRBD1. V dropped 6 bases and J dropped 4; count of bases not matched to a gene: 6. This CDR3 has 14 amino acids. From germline, CDR1 is MNHEY and CDR2 SMNVEV (reference sequence).

A remark on this clonotype: This could be a read error, since a much larger clone is one nucleotide away. This likely comes from a read error, as the CDR3 has no conserved phenylalanine or tryptophan at its end. V usage is TRBV12-3 or TRBV12-4 and J usage is TRBJ2-1; 14 nucleotides match TRBD2. The CDR3 has 17 residues. V lost 4 bases to trimming and J lost 9 bases; unmatched junction nucleotides: 11. CDR3 in DNA: TGTGCCAGCAGTTCCCTTCTGGGACTAGCGGGAGAGAGTGAGCAGTTCCTC. This translates into CASSSLLGLAGESEQFL.

This clonotype has ten or more counts. The chain couples TRBV4-3 to TRBJ2-1; TRBD1 is a possible D gene (5 bases). CDR1 and CDR2 from the germline V gene are LGHNA and YSLEER. V lost 1 base, J lost 9 bases, and 13 bases lay in between. The CDR3 is 14 residues long. The CDR3 here is CASSQVGEISEQFF. The CDR3 DNA reads TGCGCCAGCAGCCAAGTAGGGGAAATCAGTGAGCAGTTCTTC.

This clonotype came up many times. The CDR3: CASSLKPRGQGISYEQYF. The CDR3 nucleotides are TGTGCCAGCAGCTTGAAGCCTCGAGGACAGGGAATTTCCTACGAGCAGTACTTC. This chain connects TRBV5-5 to TRBJ2-7; 8 bases map to TRBD1. Germline V gives CDR1 SGHKS, CDR2 YYEKEE (reference sequence). V was clipped by 1 base and J by 1 base; unmatched bases: 13. The CDR3 totals 18 residues.

In its sample, this clonotype was seen many times. The chain joins TRBV28 to TRBJ2-7; no definite D call. The V end lost 1 base, the J end lost 2 bases, and 9 bases lay between the germline ends. Germline assignment: CDR1 MDHEN and CDR2 SYDVKM. The CDR3 has 14 amino acids. The CDR3 nucleotides read TGTGCCAGCAGTTTATTAGGGCCTGCCTACGAGCAGTACTTC. Translating gives CASSLLGPAYEQYF.

This rearrangement joins TRBV6-5 to TRBJ1-2; unclear D gene. This CDR3 has 16 amino acids. V was cut by 4 bases and J by 7 bases, with 22 bases left in between. CDR1 is MNHEY and CDR2 is SVGAGI in the germline V gene. The CDR3 coding sequence is TGTGCCAGCAGTTGGAGTCCGGCGGGCGAGGTGACTGGCTACACCTTC. Translation gives CASSWSPAGEVTGYTF.